Sequencing of this T cell receptor (beta chain) was carried out in a study of control samples from healthy donors and cancer patients. The V gene end was trimmed by 4 bases and the J gene end by 4 bases; junction bases not matched to a gene: 6. Germline V gene data show CDR1 as SGHRS and CDR2 as YFSETQ. The CDR3 spans 15 residues. Here immunoSEQ multiplex PCR was the method, and the copy in TCRdb shows in-frame clones only, minus some. The sample shows about 120,000 clones, 85% to 90% of them seen only once. This clone was seen just once. The clonotype originates from a woman between 45 and 65 years old with colorectal cancer. Sequencing was carried out using PBMCs. The V call is TRBV5-1, the J call TRBJ2-5, with 11 bases fitting TRBD1. CDR3: CASSAPGTGGETQYF. The DNA of the CDR3 is TGCGCCAGCAGCGCGCCCGGGACAGGGGGAGAGACCCAGTACTTC. The entire variable domain, with the rest obtained from reference TRBV5-1 and TRBJ2-5, is as follows: KAGVTQTPRYLIKTRGQQVTLSCSPISGHRSVSWYQQTPGQGLQFLFEYFSETQRNKGNFPGRFSGRQFSNSRSEMNVSTLELGDSALYLCASSAPGTGGETQYFGPGTRLLVL.